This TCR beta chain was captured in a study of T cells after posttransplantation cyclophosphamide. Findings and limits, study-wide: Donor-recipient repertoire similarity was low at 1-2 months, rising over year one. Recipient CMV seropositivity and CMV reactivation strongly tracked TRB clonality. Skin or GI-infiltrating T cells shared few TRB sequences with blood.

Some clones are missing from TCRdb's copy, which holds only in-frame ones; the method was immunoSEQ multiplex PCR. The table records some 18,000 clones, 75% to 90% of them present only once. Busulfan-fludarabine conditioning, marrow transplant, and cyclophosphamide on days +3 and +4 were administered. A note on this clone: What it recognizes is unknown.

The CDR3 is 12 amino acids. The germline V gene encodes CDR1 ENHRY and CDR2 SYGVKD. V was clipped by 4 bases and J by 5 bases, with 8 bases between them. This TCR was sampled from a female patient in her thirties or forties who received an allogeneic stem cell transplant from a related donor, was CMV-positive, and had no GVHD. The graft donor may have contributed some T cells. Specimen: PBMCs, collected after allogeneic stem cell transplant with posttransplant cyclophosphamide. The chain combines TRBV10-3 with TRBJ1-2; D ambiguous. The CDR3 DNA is TGTGCCATCAGTGGCAAGAGTTATGGCTACACCTTC. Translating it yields CAISGKSYGYTF.